Presented here are 10 T cell receptor beta chains from one specimen sequenced in a study of blood T cells in healthy people across ages. The authors ran a second PCR of roughly 6 to 12 cycles using a sample-barcoded 5' primer and a J-beta primer mix. TCRdb passed the 5' RACE reads through MiXCR, listing each CDR3 protein once. The sample has around 790,000 distinct CDR3 sequences; roughly 44% are singletons. The sequenced material came from blood. The receptors derive from a man between 60 and 70 years old in good health.

The DNA of the CDR3 is TGTGCCAGCAGCTTAGCAAGACAGGGGTCGGTTCAGTACTTC. Protein sequence: CASSLARQGSVQYF. The V and J genes are TRBV7-8 and TRBJ2-7, with 8 bases identical to TRBD1. The ends lost 0 bases at V and 10 bases at J; junction bases unmatched: 8. CDR1 is SGHVS and CDR2 is FQNEAQ in the germline V gene. This CDR3 contains 14 residues.

The chain has TRBV20-1 and TRBJ1-5, with 9 bases fitting TRBD1. CDR3 size: 15 residues. Germline trimming cut 3 bases from V and 3 bases from J; bases unmatched to any gene: 6. From germline, CDR1 is DFQATT and CDR2 SNEGSKA (reference sequence). CDR3: CSASATGGSNQPQHF. CDR3 nucleotide sequence: TGCAGTGCTAGCGCCACAGGGGGCTCCAATCAGCCCCAGCATTTT.

This chain joins TRBV28 and TRBJ2-7, with a weak D call TRBD1 (5 bases). CDR3 size: 17 residues. CDR1 is MDHEN, CDR2 SYDVKM, per germline. V was shortened by 10 bases and J by 2 bases, with 27 bases between the two germline ends. DNA of the CDR3: TGTGCCAACAGGCCCGGTAGAGTGCAGGAAATCACCTACGAGCAGTACTTC. This gives the protein CANRPGRVQEITYEQYF.

The genes are TRBV5-1 and TRBJ2-1, with TRBD2 as a possible D gene (6 bases). The DNA end favors TRBJ2-7, so the J call may be wrong. The germline V gene encodes CDR1 SGHRS and CDR2 YFSETQ. This CDR3 has 16 amino acids. The CDR3 sequence is CASSLVGGHSYNEQYF. Written as DNA, the CDR3 is TGCGCCAGCAGCTTGGTGGGGGGTCACTCCTACAATGAGCAGTACTTC.

This clonotype showed up just a few times. The rearrangement links TRBV5-6 to TRBJ2-7; D is possibly TRBD1 (6 bases). The germline V and J ends were trimmed by 4 bases and 6 bases, with 11 bases remaining between them. The CDR3 contains 12 residues. From germline, CDR1 is SGHDT and CDR2 YYEEEE. Here the CDR3 reads CASSVGGFEQYF. CDR3 DNA sequence: TGTGCCAGCAGCGTTGGGGGCTTCGAGCAGTACTTC.

The sample holds a few counts of this clonotype. The J gene is TRBJ2-1, the V gene TRBV20-1; TRBD1 aligns across 9 bases. The ends lost 6 bases at V and 2 bases at J; junction bases unmatched: 5. This CDR3 comprises 14 residues. Germline V CDR1 and CDR2: DFQATT, SNEGSKA (reference sequence). Here the CDR3 reads CSASGTGPYNEQFF. The CDR3 DNA reads as TGCAGTGCCTCCGGGACAGGGCCCTACAATGAGCAGTTCTTC.

CDR3 DNA: TGCAGTGCTTGGACGGGACAGGGGTCCTACGAGCAGTACTTC. Its protein product is CSAWTGQGSYEQYF. The V call is TRBV20-1, the J call TRBJ2-7; 10 bases match TRBD1. The V gene end was trimmed by 5 bases and the J gene end by 1 base; junction bases not matched to a gene: 5. Germline CDR1 is DFQATT and CDR2 is SNEGSKA (reference sequence). CDR3 size: 14 residues.

The chain recombines TRBV20-1 with TRBJ2-1; 7 bases align to TRBD2. The CDR3 totals 12 residues. V dropped 7 bases and J dropped 5; count of bases not matched to a gene: 5. In germline, CDR1 is DFQATT, CDR2 SNEGSKA (reference sequence). CDR3 protein: CSGDYENNEQFF. CDR3 sequence (DNA): TGCAGTGGGGACTACGAAAACAATGAGCAGTTCTTC.

The chain employs TRBV7-2 and TRBJ1-2; D is uncertain. In germline, CDR1 is SGHTA, CDR2 FQGNSA. V was shortened by 5 bases and J by 8 bases, with 12 bases between the two germline ends. This CDR3 region has 12 residues. The CDR3 DNA reads TGTGCCAGCAGCCCCCAGGACTGGGGCTACACCTTC. It translates to CASSPQDWGYTF.

The gene calls are TRBV5-6 and TRBJ2-3; 7 bases are a match to TRBD1. The junction had 3 bases not matched to a gene; V was cut back by 2 bases and J by 3 bases. The CDR3 contains 14 residues. CDR1 SGHDT and CDR2 YYEEEE come from the germline V gene. This CDR3 reads CASSFGQVTDTQYF. The CDR3 DNA is TGTGCCAGCAGCTTCGGACAGGTGACAGATACGCAGTATTTT.